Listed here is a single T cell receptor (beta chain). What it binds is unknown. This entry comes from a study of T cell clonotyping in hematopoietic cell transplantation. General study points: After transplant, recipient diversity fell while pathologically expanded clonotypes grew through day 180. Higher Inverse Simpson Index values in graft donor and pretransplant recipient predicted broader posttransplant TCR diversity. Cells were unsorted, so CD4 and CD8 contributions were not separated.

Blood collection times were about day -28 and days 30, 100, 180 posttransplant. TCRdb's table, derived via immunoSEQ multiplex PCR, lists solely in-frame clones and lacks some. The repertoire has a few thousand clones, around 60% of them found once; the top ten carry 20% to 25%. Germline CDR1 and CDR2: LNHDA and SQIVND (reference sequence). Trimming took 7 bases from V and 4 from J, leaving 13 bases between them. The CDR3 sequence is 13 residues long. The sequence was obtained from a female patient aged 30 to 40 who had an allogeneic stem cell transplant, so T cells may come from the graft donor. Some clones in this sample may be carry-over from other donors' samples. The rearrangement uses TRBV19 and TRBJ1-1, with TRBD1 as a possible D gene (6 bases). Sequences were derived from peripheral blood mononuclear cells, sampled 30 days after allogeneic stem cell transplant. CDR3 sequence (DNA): TGTGCCAGTACTTACAGGGATGTCACTGAAGCTTTCTTT. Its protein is CASTYRDVTEAFF.